This T cell receptor (beta chain) was profiled in a study of T cell responses to AZD1222 COVID-19 vaccine. Germline CDR1 KGHSH, CDR2 LQKENI. The CDR3 sequence is 16 residues long. The ends were cut back, 2 bases at V and 0 bases at J, with 10 bases in the middle. TCRdb's table, derived via immunoSEQ multiplex PCR, lists solely in-frame clones and lacks some. The repertoire consists of about 110,000 clones, with 88% occurring once and the leading ten covering around 1.5%. Notes on this clone: What it binds is not known.

Broader study findings: Recipients of two AZD1222 doses showed rising Spike-specific TCR breadth and depth. Most donors were white British, females outnumbered males, and clonal diversity was possibly underestimated. Among vaccine-associated CD4 TCRs, coverage spanned spike, with dominance at 160-218 and 743-854.

The chain joins TRBV18 to TRBJ2-2; D is possibly TRBD1 or TRBD2 (5 bases each). This sequence was found in an adult in good health. The sequencing here drew on peripheral blood, taken on day 0 of AZD1222 vaccination. The CDR3 nucleotides read TGTGCCAGCTCACCAGGGACCGACGCGAACACCGGGGAGCTGTTTTTT. Translating gives CASSPGTDANTGELFF.